This entry lists 3 T cell receptor beta chains sequenced from one sample in a study of control samples from healthy donors and cancer patients. Assay: immunoSEQ multiplex PCR; the TCRdb copy retains only in-frame clones and omits some. This table holds roughly 150,000 clones, about 90% found once. Sequenced: blood. All receptors derive from a man aged 18 to 29 in good health.

The chain couples TRBV19 to TRBJ1-2; no reliable D call. The CDR3 extends over 12 amino acids. Germline lookup yields CDR1 LNHDA and CDR2 SQIVND (reference sequence). Trimming removed 10 bases from V and 2 bases from J, with 11 bases in between. The CDR3 spells CATRAANYGYTF. DNA of the CDR3: TGTGCCACAAGGGCAGCCAACTATGGCTACACCTTC.

Written as DNA, the CDR3 is TGTGCCAGCAGTTTAATCGGACAGGGGGCCTATGGCTACACCTTC. Its protein is CASSLIGQGAYGYTF. This rearrangement joins TRBV27 to TRBJ1-2; 11 bases map to TRBD1. Germline V gene data show CDR1 as MNHEY and CDR2 as SMNVEV (reference sequence). This CDR3 region has 15 residues. V lost 2 bases, J lost 4 bases, and 3 bases stayed unmatched.

The chain couples TRBV4-1 to TRBJ1-2; possible D gene TRBD1, 5 bases. The V and J ends lost 3 bases and 8 bases respectively, with 19 bases between them. The CDR3 length is 15 residues. Germline V gene lookup returns CDR1 MGHRA and CDR2 YSYEKL. The CDR3 protein is CASSHPTSGGGGYTF. The CDR3 nucleotides read TGCGCCAGCAGCCACCCCACCTCGGGGGGTGGGGGCTACACCTTC.